This record concerns one T cell receptor (beta chain) sequence. The entry originates in a study of cytomegalovirus exposure and HLA in healthy donors. PCR involved 60 Vbeta and 13 Jbeta primers. TCRdb keeps only in-frame clones here, not all; method: immunoSEQ multiplex PCR. The sample consists of 110,000 or so clones, roughly 9% of them appearing once. Losses at the gene ends were 4 bases for V and 2 bases for J; bases not matched to a gene: 5. The CDR3 is made up of 15 amino acids. The germline CDR1 and CDR2 sequences are SEHNR and FQNEAQ (reference sequence). This TCR derives from a woman in her forties in good health and CMV-seropositive. The sequencing sample was made of PBMCs. The rearrangement links TRBV7-9 to TRBJ1-2; 9 bases map to TRBD1. The DNA of the CDR3 is TGTGCCAGCAGCTACGGCGGGACAGGGAACTATGGCTACACCTTC. It translates to CASSYGGTGNYGYTF.